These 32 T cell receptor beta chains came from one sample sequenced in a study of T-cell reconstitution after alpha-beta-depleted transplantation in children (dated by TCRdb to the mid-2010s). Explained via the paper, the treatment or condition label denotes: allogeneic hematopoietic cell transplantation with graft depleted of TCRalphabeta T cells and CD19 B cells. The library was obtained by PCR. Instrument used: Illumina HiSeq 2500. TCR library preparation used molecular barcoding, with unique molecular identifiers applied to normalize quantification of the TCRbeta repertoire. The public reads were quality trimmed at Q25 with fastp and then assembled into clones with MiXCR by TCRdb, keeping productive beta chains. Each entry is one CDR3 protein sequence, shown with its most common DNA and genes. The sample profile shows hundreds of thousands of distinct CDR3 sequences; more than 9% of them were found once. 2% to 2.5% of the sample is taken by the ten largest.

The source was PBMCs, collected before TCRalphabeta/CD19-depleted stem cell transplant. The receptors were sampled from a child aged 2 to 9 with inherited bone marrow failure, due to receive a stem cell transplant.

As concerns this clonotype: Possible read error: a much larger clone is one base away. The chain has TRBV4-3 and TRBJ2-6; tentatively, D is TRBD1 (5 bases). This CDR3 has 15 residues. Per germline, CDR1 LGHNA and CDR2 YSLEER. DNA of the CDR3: TGCGCCAGCAGCCAAGGGAACTCTGGGGCCTACGTCCTGACTTTC. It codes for CASSQGNSGAYVLTF.

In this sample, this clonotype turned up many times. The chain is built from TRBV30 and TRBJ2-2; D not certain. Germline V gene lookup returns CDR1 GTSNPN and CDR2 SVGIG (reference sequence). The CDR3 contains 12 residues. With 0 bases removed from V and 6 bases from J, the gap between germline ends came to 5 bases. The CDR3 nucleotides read TGTGCCTGGAGTGTACTCCCCGGGGAGCTGTTTTTT. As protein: CAWSVLPGELFF.

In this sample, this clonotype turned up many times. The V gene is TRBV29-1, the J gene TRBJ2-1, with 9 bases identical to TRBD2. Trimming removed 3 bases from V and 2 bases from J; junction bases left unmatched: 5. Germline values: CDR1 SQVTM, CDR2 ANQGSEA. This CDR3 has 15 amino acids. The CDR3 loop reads CSVDRLAGTYNEQFF. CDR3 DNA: TGCAGCGTTGATCGCCTAGCGGGAACCTACAATGAGCAGTTCTTC.

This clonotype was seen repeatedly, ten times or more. The CDR3 here is CASSDYSGRGYNEQFF. As DNA, the CDR3 is TGTGCCAGCAGCGATTATAGCGGGAGGGGCTACAATGAGCAGTTCTTC. The V gene is TRBV5-5, the J gene TRBJ2-1, with 11 bases identical to TRBD2. The germline V gene encodes CDR1 SGHKS and CDR2 YYEKEE (reference sequence). The junction had 6 bases not matched to a gene; V was cut back by 4 bases and J by 3 bases. CDR3 length: 16 residues.

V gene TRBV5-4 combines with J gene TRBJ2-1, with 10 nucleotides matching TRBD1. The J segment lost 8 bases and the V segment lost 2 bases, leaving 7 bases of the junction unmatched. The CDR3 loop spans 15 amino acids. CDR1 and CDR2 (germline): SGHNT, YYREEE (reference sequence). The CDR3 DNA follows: TGTGCCAGCAGCTTCTGGACAGGGGGTGTCGATGAGCAGTTCTTC. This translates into CASSFWTGGVDEQFF. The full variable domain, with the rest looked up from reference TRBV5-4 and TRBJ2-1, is ETGVTQSPTHLIKTRGQQVTLRCSSQSGHNTVSWYQQALGQGPQFIFQYYREEENGRGNFPPRFSGLQFPNYSSELNVNALELDDSALYLCASSFWTGGVDEQFFGPGTRLTVL.

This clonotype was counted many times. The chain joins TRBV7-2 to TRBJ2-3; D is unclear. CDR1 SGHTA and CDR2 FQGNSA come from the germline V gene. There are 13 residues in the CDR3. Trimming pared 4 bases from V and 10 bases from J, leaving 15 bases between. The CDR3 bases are TGTGCCAGCAGCTCCATATCTGGAAATGCGCAGTATTTT. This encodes CASSSISGNAQYF.

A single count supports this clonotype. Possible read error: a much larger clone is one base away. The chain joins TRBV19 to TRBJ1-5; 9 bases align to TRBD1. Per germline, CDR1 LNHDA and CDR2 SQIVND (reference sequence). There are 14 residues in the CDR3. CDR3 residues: CASSITGGNQPLHF. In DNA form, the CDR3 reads TGTGCCAGTAGTATAACAGGGGGCAATCAGCCCCTGCATTTT.

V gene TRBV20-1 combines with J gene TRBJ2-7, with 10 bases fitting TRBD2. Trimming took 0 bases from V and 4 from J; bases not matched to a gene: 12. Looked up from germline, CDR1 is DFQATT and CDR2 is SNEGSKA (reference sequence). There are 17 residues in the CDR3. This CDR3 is CSARDPSTSGPLYEQYF. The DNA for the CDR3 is TGCAGTGCTAGAGATCCCTCGACTAGCGGGCCATTGTACGAGCAGTACTTC.

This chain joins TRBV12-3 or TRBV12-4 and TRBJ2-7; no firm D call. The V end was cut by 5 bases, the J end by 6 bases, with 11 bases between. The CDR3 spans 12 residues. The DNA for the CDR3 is TGTGCCAGCAGTAAAGAGGTCTCCGAGCAGTACTTC. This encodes CASSKEVSEQYF.

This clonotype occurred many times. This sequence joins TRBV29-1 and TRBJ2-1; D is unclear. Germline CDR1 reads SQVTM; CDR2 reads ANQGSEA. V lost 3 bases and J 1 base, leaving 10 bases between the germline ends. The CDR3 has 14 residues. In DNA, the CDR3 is TGCAGCGTTGATGAGATCCGTTCCTACAATGAGCAGTTCTTC. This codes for CSVDEIRSYNEQFF.

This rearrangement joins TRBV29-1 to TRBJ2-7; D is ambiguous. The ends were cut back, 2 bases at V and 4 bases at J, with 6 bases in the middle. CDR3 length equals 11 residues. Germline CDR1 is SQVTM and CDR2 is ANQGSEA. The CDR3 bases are TGCAGCGTTGAACTGGGATACGAGCAGTACTTC. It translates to CSVELGYEQYF.

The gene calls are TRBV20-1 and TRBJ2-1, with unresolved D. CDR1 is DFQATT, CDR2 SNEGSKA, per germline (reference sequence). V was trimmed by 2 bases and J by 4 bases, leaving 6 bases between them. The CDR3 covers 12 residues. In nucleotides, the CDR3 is TGCAGTGCTAGAAGCAGGTACAATGAGCAGTTCTTC. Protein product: CSARSRYNEQFF.

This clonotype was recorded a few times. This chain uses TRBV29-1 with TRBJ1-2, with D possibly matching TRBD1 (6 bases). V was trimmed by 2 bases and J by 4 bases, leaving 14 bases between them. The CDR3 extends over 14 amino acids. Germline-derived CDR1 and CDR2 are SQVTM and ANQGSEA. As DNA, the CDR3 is TGCAGCGTTGAACTTTGGGGGCAGAGCTATGGCTACACCTTC. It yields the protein CSVELWGQSYGYTF.

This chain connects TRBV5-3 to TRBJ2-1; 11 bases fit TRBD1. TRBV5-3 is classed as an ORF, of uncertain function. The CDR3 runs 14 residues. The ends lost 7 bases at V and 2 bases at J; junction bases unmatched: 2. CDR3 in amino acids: CARGQGATYNEQFF. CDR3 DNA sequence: TGTGCCAGAGGACAGGGGGCTACCTACAATGAGCAGTTCTTC.

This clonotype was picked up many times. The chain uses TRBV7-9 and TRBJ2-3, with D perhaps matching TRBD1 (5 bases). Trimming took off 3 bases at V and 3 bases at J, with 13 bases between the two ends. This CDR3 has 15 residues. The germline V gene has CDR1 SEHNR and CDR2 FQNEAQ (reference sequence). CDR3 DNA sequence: TGTGCCAGCAGCTTGGACATCCGTCCGACAGATACGCAGTATTTT. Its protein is CASSLDIRPTDTQYF.

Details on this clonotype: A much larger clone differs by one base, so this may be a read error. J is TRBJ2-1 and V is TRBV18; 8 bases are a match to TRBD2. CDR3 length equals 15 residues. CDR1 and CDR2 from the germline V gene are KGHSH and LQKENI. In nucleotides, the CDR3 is TGTGCCAGCTCACTTACTAGCGGCCTGTACAATGATCAGTTCTTC. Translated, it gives CASSLTSGLYNDQFF.

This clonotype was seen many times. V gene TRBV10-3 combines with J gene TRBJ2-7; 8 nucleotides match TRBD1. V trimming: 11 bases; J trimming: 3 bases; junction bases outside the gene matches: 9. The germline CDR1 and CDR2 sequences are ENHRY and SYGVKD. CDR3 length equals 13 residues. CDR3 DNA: TGTGCCGCGACCGGGACAGGAGTCTACGAGCAGTACTTC. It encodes CAATGTGVYEQYF.

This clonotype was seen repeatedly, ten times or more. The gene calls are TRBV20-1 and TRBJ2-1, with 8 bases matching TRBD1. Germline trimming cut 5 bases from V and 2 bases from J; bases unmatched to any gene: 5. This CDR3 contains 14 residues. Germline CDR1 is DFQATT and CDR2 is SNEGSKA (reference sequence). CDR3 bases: TGCAGTGCTGTAAGGACAGGGACCTACAATGAGCAGTTCTTC. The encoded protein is CSAVRTGTYNEQFF.

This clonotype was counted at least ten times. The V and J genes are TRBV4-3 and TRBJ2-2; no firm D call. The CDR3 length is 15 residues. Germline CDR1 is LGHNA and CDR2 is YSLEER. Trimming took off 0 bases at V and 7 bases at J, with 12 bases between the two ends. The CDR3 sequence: CASSQDILSGGELFF. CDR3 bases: TGCGCCAGCAGCCAAGATATCCTGTCGGGCGGGGAGCTGTTTTTT.

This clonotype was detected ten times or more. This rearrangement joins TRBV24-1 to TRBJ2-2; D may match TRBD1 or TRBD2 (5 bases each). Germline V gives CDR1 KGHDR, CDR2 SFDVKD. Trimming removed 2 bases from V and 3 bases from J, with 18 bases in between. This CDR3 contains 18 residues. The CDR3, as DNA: TGTGCCACCAGTGATTCCACCGGGCAGGGACCGTACACCGGGGAGCTGTTTTTT. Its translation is CATSDSTGQGPYTGELFF.

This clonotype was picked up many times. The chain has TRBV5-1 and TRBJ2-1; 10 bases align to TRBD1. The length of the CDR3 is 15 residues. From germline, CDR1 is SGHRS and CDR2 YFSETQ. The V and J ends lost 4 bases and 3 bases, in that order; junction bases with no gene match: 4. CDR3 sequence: CASSAGQGNYNEQFF. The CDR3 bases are TGCGCCAGCAGCGCGGGACAGGGGAACTACAATGAGCAGTTCTTC.

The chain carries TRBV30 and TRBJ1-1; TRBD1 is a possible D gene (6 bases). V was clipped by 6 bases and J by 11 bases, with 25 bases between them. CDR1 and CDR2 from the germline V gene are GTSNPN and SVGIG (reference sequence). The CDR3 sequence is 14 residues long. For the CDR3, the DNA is TGTGCCTGTATCCACGGGGCGGGGGGCGGTGGGGCTTTCTTT. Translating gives CACIHGAGGGGAFF.

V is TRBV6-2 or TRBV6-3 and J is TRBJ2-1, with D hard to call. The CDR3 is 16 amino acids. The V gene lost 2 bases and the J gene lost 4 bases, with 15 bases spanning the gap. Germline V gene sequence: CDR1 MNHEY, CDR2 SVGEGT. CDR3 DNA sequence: TGTGCCAGCAGTTACGAGAGGATTGGGTATTACAATGAGCAGTTCTTC. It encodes CASSYERIGYYNEQFF.

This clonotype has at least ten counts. CDR3 bases: TGTGCCAGCAGCCATTCTAGCGGGAAAGCGATTGAGCAGTTCTTC. It is translated as CASSHSSGKAIEQFF. This rearrangement joins TRBV3-1 to TRBJ2-1; the match to TRBD2 covers 9 bases. V was pared by 3 bases and J by 9 bases, with 9 bases of the junction left unmatched. Germline V gene data show CDR1 as LGHDT and CDR2 as YNNKEL (reference sequence). The CDR3 sequence is 15 residues long.

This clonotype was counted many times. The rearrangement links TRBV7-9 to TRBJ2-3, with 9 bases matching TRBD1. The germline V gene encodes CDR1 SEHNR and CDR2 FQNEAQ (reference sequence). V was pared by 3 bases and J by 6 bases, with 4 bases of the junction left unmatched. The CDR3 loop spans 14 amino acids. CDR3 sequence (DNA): TGTGCCAGCAGCTTCGGCGGACAGGGGGATACGCAGTATTTT. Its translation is CASSFGGQGDTQYF.

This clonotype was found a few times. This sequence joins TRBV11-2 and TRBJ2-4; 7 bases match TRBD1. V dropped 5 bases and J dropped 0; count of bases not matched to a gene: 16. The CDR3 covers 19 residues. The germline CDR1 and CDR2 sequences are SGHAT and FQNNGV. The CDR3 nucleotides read TGTGCCAGCAGCCCAGCCGGGACAGACCCCGTCCTAGCCAAAAACATTCAGTACTTC. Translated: CASSPAGTDPVLAKNIQYF.

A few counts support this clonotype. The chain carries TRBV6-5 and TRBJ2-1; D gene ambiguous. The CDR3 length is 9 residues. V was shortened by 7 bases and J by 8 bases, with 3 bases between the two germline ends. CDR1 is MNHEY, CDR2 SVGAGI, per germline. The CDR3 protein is CASIDEQFF. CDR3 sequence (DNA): TGTGCCAGCATCGATGAGCAGTTCTTC.

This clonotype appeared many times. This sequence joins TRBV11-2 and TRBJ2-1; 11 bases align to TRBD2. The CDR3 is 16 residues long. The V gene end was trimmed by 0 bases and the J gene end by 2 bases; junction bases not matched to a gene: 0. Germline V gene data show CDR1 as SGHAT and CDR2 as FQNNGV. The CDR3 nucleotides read TGTGCCAGCAGCTTAGAGGGACTAGCGGCCTACAATGAGCAGTTCTTC. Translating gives CASSLEGLAAYNEQFF.

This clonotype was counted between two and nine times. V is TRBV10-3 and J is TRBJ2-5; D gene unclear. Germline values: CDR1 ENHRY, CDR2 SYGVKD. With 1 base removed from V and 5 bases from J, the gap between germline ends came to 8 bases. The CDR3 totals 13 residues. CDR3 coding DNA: TGTGCCATCAGTGAGTTAAATTGGGAGACCCAGTACTTC. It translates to CAISELNWETQYF.

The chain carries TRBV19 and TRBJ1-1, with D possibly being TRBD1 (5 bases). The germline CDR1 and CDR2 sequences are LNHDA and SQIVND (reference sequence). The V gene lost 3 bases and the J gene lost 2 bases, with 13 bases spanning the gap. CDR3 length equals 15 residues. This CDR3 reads CASSIGTRANTEAFF. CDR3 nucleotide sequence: TGTGCCAGTAGTATCGGGACGCGGGCAAACACTGAAGCTTTCTTT.

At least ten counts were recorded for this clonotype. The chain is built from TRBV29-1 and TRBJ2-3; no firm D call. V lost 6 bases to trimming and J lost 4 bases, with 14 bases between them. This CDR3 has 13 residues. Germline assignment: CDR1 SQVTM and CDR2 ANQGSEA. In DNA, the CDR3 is TGCAGCGTCGAGGTGATGGGATCAGATACGCAGTATTTT. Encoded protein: CSVEVMGSDTQYF.

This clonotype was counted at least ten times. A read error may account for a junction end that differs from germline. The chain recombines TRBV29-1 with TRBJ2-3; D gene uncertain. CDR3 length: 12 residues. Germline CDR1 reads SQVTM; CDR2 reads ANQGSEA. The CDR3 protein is CSVGVSTDTQYF. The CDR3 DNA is TGCAGCGTTGGGGTTAGCACCGATACGCAGTATTTT.